Listed below are T cell receptor beta chains from one sample, sequenced in a study of human T cells and chemical hapten exposure. Each CDR3 protein is one row after TCRdb ran MiXCR on the RACE reads. This table has fewer than 150,000 distinct CDR3 sequences, roughly 13% appearing once. The starting material was whole blood, obtained in connection with sensitization to the hapten diphenylcyclopropenone (DPC). The receptors derive from a man aged 18 to 35 with alopecia areata. Some clones in this sample may be carry-over from other donors' samples. CDR3s include the opening cysteine and the closing phenylalanine or tryptophan. The D gene is left open where the match is weak. Clone size is given for some rows only: seen once, a few or many times, or a class if the clone is expanded.

CDR3 protein,CDR3 DNA,clone size,J gene,V gene,D gene
CASSFDRRNEKLFF,TGTGCCAGCAGCTTTGACAGACGTAATGAAAAACTGTTTTTT,-,TRBJ1-4,TRBV7-2,-
CATAGPEAFF,TGTGCCACTGCAGGGCCTGAAGCTTTCTTT,-,TRBJ1-1,TRBV6-5,-
CASSPGQGRNGPQHF,TGTGCCAGCTCACCTGGACAGGGGCGGAATGGGCCCCAGCATTTT,-,TRBJ1-5,TRBV18,TRBD1
CASSQTGAGFGEQFF,TGTGCCAGCAGCCAGACAGGGGCTGGCTTTGGTGAGCAGTTCTTC,few,TRBJ2-1,TRBV7-7,TRBD1
CSASFLVGVSSYNEQFF,TGCAGTGCTAGTTTTTTGGTCGGGGTAAGCTCCTACAATGAGCAGTTCTTC,few,TRBJ2-1,TRBV20-1,-
CASSSTGAAGTGELFF,TGTGCCAGCAGCTCGACAGGGGCGGCGGGCACCGGGGAGCTGTTTTTT,-,TRBJ2-2,TRBV7-3,TRBD1
CASSLGQGAHEQYF,TGTGCCAGCAGCTTAGGGCAGGGGGCCCACGAGCAGTACTTC,many,TRBJ2-7,TRBV7-9,TRBD1
CASSEYRLYGYTF,TGTGCCAGCAGTGAATACAGGCTCTATGGCTACACCTTC,few,TRBJ1-2,TRBV25-1,-
CSAIGTGNSPLHF,TGCAGTGCAATCGGGACAGGGAATTCACCCCTCCACTTT,-,TRBJ1-6,TRBV20-1,TRBD1
CASSSLTGVGTEAFF,TGTGCCAGCAGCTCCCTGACAGGGGTGGGCACTGAAGCTTTCTTT,few,TRBJ1-1,TRBV5-5,TRBD1
CASRSPIMGAPTGELFF,TGTGCCAGCAGATCGCCTATCATGGGGGCTCCCACCGGGGAGCTGTTTTTT,few,TRBJ2-2,TRBV6-2/TRBV6-3,-
CASSLQVLSTDTQYF,TGTGCCAGCAGCTTACAGGTTTTGAGCACAGATACGCAGTATTTT,few,TRBJ2-3,TRBV11-2,-
CASSLAEMTTGWKSYEQFF,TGTGCCAGCAGTTTAGCCGAAATGACGACAGGGTGGAAATCATATGAGCAGTTCTTC,-,TRBJ2-1,TRBV12-3/TRBV12-4,TRBD1
CASSQDSGTYHNEQFF,TGTGCCAGCAGCCAAGATTCGGGGACATACCACAATGAGCAGTTCTTC,many,TRBJ2-1,TRBV3-1,-
CASSSRRGGGRGYTF,TGTGCCAGCAGCTCCAGGAGAGGGGGTGGTCGTGGCTACACCTTC,-,TRBJ1-2,TRBV11-2,-
CASSFNPKGEKLFF,TGTGCCAGCTCTTTCAACCCGAAGGGTGAAAAACTGTTTTTT,-,TRBJ1-4,TRBV18,-
CASSHKTFREPPNYGYTF,TGCGCCAGCAGCCACAAGACATTCAGGGAACCCCCTAACTATGGCTACACCTTC,-,TRBJ1-2,TRBV4-3,-
CASSSRQYSPLHF,TGTGCCAGCAGCTCCCGACAGTATTCACCCCTCCACTTT,few,TRBJ1-6,TRBV7-9,-
CASSPAGTLYSNQPQHF,TGTGCCAGCTCCCCAGCCGGGACACTCTATAGCAATCAGCCCCAGCATTTT,-,TRBJ1-5,TRBV28,-
CASSEGPGSGANVLTF,TGCGCCAGCAGTGAGGGCCCAGGGTCTGGGGCCAACGTCCTGACTTTC,many,TRBJ2-6,TRBV10-1,-
CASSLAFTDTQYF,TGTGCCAGCAGCTTAGCTTTCACAGATACGCAGTATTTT,-,TRBJ2-3,TRBV7-2,-
CSVEEGLTGELFF,TGCAGCGTTGAAGAAGGGCTTACCGGGGAGCTGTTTTTT,few,TRBJ2-2,TRBV29-1,-
CASGSQLNTEAFF,TGTGCCAGCGGGTCCCAGCTCAACACTGAAGCTTTCTTT,many,TRBJ1-1,TRBV5-4,-
CSVEGARRADTQYF,TGCAGCGTTGAAGGGGCCAGGAGGGCAGATACGCAGTATTTT,many,TRBJ2-3,TRBV29-1,-
CASSEVRFSDTQYF,TGTGCCAGCAGTGAAGTTCGATTCTCAGATACGCAGTATTTT,few,TRBJ2-3,TRBV6-1,-
CANSLDPGGDTEAFF,TGTGCCAACAGCTTGGATCCAGGGGGCGACACTGAAGCTTTCTTT,-,TRBJ1-1,TRBV5-4,TRBD1
CASSDPQASRGSPLHF,TGTGCCAGCAGTGATCCACAGGCATCGAGGGGTTCACCCCTCCACTTT,-,TRBJ1-6,TRBV6-2/TRBV6-3,-
CASSWTGARNSPLHF,TGCGCCAGCAGCTGGACAGGGGCGAGGAATTCACCCCTCCACTTT,many,TRBJ1-6,TRBV5-1,TRBD1
CASSYEAEGNQPQHF,TGTGCCAGCAGTTATGAGGCAGAAGGCAATCAGCCCCAGCATTTT,-,TRBJ1-5,TRBV6-6,-
CASSLRGDSGELFF,TGTGCCAGCAGTTTAAGGGGGGATAGCGGGGAGCTGTTTTTT,many,TRBJ2-2,TRBV12-3/TRBV12-4,-
CSAGQGEAFF,TGCAGCGCCGGACAGGGGGAAGCTTTCTTT,-,TRBJ1-1,TRBV29-1,TRBD1
CSVYTGIEQYF,TGCAGCGTCTACACAGGGATCGAGCAGTACTTC,many,TRBJ2-7,TRBV29-1,-
CASSVDAVATETQYF,TGTGCCAGCAGCGTAGACGCAGTGGCAACAGAGACCCAGTACTTC,-,TRBJ2-5,TRBV9,-
CASSLAQDGSEQFF,TGCGCCAGCAGCTTGGCGCAGGACGGCAGTGAGCAGTTCTTC,-,TRBJ2-1,TRBV5-1,-
CASSRDRTSGANVLTF,TGTGCCAGCAGCCGGGACAGAACATCTGGGGCCAACGTCCTGACTTTC,few,TRBJ2-6,TRBV3-1,TRBD1
CASSPGQGYGYTF,TGCGCCAGCAGCCCGGGACAGGGCTATGGCTACACCTTC,-,TRBJ1-2,TRBV5-1,TRBD1
CASPPEDRGTTGELFF,TGTGCAAGTCCCCCCGAGGACAGGGGCACCACCGGGGAGCTGTTTTTT,-,TRBJ2-2,TRBV12-2,-
CSARDSWGPSEAFF,TGCAGTGCTAGAGATTCTTGGGGACCCTCTGAAGCTTTCTTT,few,TRBJ1-1,TRBV20-1,-
CASSPSTRNTEAFF,TGTGCCAGTAGTCCATCCACACGGAACACTGAAGCTTTCTTT,-,TRBJ1-1,TRBV19,-
CAATGTLNTEAFF,TGTGCCGCGACAGGGACCCTTAACACTGAAGCTTTCTTT,few,TRBJ1-1,TRBV10-3,TRBD1
CASSNRGGETQYF,TGTGCCAGCAGTAACAGGGGCGGGGAGACCCAGTACTTC,many,TRBJ2-5,TRBV2,TRBD1
CATSDAKDREWTGELFF,TGTGCCACCAGTGACGCAAAAGACAGGGAGTGGACCGGGGAGCTGTTTTTT,-,TRBJ2-2,TRBV24-1,TRBD1
CASSLSQGAHNEQFF,TGTGCCAGCAGCTTATCCCAGGGGGCCCACAATGAGCAGTTCTTC,-,TRBJ2-1,TRBV7-2,TRBD1
CANLPGCGNLYNEQFF,TGTGCCAACCTCCCTGGCTGCGGGAATCTGTACAATGAGCAGTTCTTC,-,TRBJ2-1,TRBV6-2/TRBV6-3,-
CASSLERSASVYEQYF,TGTGCCAGCAGCTTAGAACGGTCAGCGAGTGTCTACGAGCAGTACTTC,few,TRBJ2-7,TRBV7-9,-
CAVKEGASSPLHF,TGTGCCGTCAAGGAGGGGGCCAGTTCACCCCTCCACTTT,-,TRBJ1-6,TRBV7-2,TRBD1
CASSLDRAGTYEQYF,TGTGCCAGCAGCTTAGATCGGGCTGGGACCTACGAGCAGTACTTC,few,TRBJ2-7,TRBV11-2,-
CASSLVWASGVADTQYF,TGTGCCAGCAGCTTAGTTTGGGCTAGCGGGGTTGCAGATACGCAGTATTTT,-,TRBJ2-3,TRBV7-8,TRBD2
CARSYQGDEQFF,TGTGCCAGAAGCTACCAGGGCGATGAGCAGTTCTTC,-,TRBJ2-1,TRBV7-3,-
CASSSIHSPLHF,TGTGCCAGCAGTTCAATTCATTCACCCCTCCACTTT,once,TRBJ1-6,TRBV28,-
CASSVRGFPYEQYF,TGTGCCAGCAGCGTACGGGGGTTCCCTTACGAGCAGTACTTC,-,TRBJ2-7,TRBV3-1,-
CSATPTARENTEAFF,TGCAGCGCCACCCCCACCGCACGGGAGAACACTGAAGCTTTCTTT,-,TRBJ1-1,TRBV29-1,-
CASSLSRTFYYGYTF,TGTGCCAGCAGCTTAAGCCGGACCTTTTACTATGGCTACACCTTC,-,TRBJ1-2,TRBV5-6,-
CASSQAPRTGGWLETQYF,TGTGCCAGCAGCCAAGCGCCGAGGACAGGGGGCTGGTTAGAGACCCAGTACTTC,few,TRBJ2-5,TRBV4-2,TRBD1
CASRLPGGSNNEQFF,TGTGCCAGCAGGTTGCCAGGAGGGAGCAACAATGAGCAGTTCTTC,many,TRBJ2-1,TRBV7-2,-
CASSLPGKAGNTIYF,TGTGCCAGCAGTTTGCCAGGGAAGGCTGGAAACACCATATATTTT,-,TRBJ1-3,TRBV12-3/TRBV12-4,-
CSARPAGGRDSPLHF,TGCAGTGCTAGGCCCGCGGGGGGCAGGGATTCACCCCTCCACTTT,-,TRBJ1-6,TRBV20-1,-
CASSRASGALETQYF,TGTGCCAGCAGTCGGGCTAGCGGGGCCCTAGAGACCCAGTACTTC,-,TRBJ2-5,TRBV25-1,TRBD2
CASSLYREDYGYTF,TGTGCCAGCAGCTTATATAGGGAGGACTATGGCTACACCTTC,few,TRBJ1-2,TRBV7-8,-
CASSPPRTGYEQYF,TGTGCCAGCAGCCCCCCGCGGACCGGCTACGAGCAGTACTTC,few,TRBJ2-7,TRBV2,-